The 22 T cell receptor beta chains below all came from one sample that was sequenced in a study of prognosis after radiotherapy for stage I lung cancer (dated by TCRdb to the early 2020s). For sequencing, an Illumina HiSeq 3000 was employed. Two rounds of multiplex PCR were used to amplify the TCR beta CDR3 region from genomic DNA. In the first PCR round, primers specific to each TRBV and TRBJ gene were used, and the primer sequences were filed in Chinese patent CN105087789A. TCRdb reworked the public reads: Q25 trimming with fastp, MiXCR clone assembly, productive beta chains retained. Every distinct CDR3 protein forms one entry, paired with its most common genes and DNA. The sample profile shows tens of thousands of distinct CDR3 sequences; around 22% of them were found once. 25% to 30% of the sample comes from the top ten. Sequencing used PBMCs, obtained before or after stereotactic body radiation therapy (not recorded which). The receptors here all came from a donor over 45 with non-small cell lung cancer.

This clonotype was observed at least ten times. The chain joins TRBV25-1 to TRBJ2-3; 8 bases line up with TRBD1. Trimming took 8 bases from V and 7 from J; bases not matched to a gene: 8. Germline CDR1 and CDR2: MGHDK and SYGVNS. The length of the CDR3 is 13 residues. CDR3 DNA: TGTGCCAGCCGAGGGACAGGCTCTAATACGCAGTATTTT. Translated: CASRGTGSNTQYF.

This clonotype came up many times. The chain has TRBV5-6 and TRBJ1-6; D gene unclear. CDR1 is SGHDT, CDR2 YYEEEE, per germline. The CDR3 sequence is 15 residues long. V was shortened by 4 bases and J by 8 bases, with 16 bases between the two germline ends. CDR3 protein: CASSPGLTSYSPLHF. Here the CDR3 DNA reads TGTGCCAGCAGCCCAGGTTTGACCTCTTATTCACCCCTCCACTTT.

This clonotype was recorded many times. The CDR3 bases are TGCAGTGCTAGCCCCTTTAGCGGGGGGGCACGGAATGAGCAGTTCTTC. Residues: CSASPFSGGARNEQFF. V gene TRBV20-1 combines with J gene TRBJ2-1; 11 nucleotides align to TRBD2. CDR1 and CDR2 from the germline V gene are DFQATT and SNEGSKA (reference sequence). The CDR3 runs 16 residues. The J segment lost 7 bases and the V segment lost 3 bases, leaving 11 bases of the junction unmatched.

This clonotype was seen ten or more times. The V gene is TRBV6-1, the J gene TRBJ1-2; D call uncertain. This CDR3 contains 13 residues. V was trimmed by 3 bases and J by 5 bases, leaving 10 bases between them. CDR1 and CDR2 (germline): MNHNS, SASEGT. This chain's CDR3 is CASSDPGIYGYTF. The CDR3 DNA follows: TGTGCCAGCAGTGACCCAGGAATATATGGCTACACCTTC.

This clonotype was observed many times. Here the CDR3 DNA reads TGTGCCAGCAGCTTAACTGGTGGGCTATCTAATTCACCCCTCCACTTT. It encodes CASSLTGGLSNSPLHF. V and J are TRBV7-3 and TRBJ1-6; D not certain. The length of the CDR3 is 16 residues. With 0 bases removed from V and 6 bases from J, the gap between germline ends came to 12 bases. Germline loops: CDR1 SGHTA, CDR2 FQGTGA.

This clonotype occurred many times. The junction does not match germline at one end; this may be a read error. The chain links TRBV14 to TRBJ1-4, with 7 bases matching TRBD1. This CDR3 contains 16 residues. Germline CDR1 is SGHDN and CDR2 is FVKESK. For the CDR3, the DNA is TGTGCCAGCAGCCAAGTGATCGGGACAGCTAATCAAAAACTGTTTTTT. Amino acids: CASSQVIGTANQKLFF.

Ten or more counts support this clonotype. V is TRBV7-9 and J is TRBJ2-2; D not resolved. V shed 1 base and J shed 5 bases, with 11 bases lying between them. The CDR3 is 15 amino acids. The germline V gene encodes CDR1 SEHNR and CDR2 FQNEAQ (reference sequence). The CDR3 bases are TGTGCCAGCAGCTTAGTTGGCCAGGCTACCGGGGAGCTGTTTTTT. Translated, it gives CASSLVGQATGELFF.

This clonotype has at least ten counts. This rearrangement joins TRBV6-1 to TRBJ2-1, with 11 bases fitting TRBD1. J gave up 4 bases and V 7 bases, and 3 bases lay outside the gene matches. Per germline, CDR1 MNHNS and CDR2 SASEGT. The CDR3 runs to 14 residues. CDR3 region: CASIGTGGYNEQFF. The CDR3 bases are TGTGCCAGCATTGGGACAGGGGGTTACAATGAGCAGTTCTTC.

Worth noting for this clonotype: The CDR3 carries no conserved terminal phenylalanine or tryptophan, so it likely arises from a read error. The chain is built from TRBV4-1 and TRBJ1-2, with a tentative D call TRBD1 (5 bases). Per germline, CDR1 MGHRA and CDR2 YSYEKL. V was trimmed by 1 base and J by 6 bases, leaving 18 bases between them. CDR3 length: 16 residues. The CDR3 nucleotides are TGCGCCAGCAGCCAAGGGCCAGGGACTATAGTGAATGGCTACACCTCC. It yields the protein CASSQGPGTIVNGYTS.

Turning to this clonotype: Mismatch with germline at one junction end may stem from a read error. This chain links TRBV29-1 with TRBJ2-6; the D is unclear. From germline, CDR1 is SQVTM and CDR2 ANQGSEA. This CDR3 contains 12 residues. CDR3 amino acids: CSVDSAANVLTF. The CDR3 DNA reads TGCAGCGTTGATTCTGCGGCCAACGTCCTGACTTTC.

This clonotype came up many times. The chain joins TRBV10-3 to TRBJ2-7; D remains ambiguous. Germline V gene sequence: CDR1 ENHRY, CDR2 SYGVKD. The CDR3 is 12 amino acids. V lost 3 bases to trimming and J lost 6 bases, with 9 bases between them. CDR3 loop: CAISDRRTEQYF. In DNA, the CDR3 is TGTGCCATCAGTGACCGCAGAACCGAGCAGTACTTC.

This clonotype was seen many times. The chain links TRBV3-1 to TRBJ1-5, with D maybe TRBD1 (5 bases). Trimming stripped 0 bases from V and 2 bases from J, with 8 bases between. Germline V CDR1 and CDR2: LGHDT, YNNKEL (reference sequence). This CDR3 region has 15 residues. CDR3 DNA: TGTGCCAGCAGCCAAGACCTGGGGGGCAATCAGCCCCAGCATTTT. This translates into CASSQDLGGNQPQHF.

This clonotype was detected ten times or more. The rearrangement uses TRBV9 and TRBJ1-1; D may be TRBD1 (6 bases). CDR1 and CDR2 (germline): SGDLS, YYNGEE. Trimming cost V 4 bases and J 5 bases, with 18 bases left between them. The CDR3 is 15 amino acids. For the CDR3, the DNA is TGTGCCAGCAGCCCGGGGGGGCCGGGGAGTACTGAAGCTTTCTTT. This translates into CASSPGGPGSTEAFF.

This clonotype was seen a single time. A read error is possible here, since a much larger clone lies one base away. The chain's CDR3 is CASMADNEKLFF. The CDR3 DNA reads as TGTGCCAGCATGGCCGATAATGAAAAACTGTTTTTT. V gene TRBV28 combines with J gene TRBJ1-4; D uncertain. CDR3 size: 12 residues. CDR1 and CDR2 from the germline V gene are MDHEN and SYDVKM. The V end was cut by 7 bases, the J end by 4 bases, with 7 bases between.

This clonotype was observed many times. This CDR3 reads CASSAPASTDTQYF. The CDR3 DNA is TGTGCCAGCAGCGCGCCGGCCTCTACAGATACGCAGTATTTT. J is TRBJ2-3 and V is TRBV7-9; no clear D gene. The CDR3 is 14 residues long. The germline CDR1 and CDR2 sequences are SEHNR and FQNEAQ (reference sequence). V lost 5 bases, J lost 3 bases, and 12 bases lay in between.

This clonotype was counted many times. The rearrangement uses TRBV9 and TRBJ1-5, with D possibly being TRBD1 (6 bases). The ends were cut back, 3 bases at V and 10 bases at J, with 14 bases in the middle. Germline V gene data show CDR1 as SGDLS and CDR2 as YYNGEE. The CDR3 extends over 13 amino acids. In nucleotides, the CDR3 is TGTGCCAGCAGCGCGAGGACAGAATCTCCCCAGCATTTT. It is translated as CASSARTESPQHF. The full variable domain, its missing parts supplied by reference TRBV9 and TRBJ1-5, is DSGVTQTPKHLITATGQRVTLRCSPRSGDLSVYWYQQSLDQGLQFLIQYYNGEERAKGNILERFSAQQFPDLHSELNLSSLELGDSALYFCASSARTESPQHFGDGTRLSIL.

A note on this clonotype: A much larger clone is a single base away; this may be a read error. DNA of the CDR3: TGTGCCAGCAGTTTAGTTCTGCATACCAGCACTGAAGCTTTCTTT. Translating gives CASSLVLHTSTEAFF. The chain links TRBV28 to TRBJ1-1, with no clear D. Trimming shortened V by 2 bases and J by 4 bases, and 14 bases separated the two germline ends. This CDR3 comprises 15 residues. CDR1 is MDHEN, CDR2 SYDVKM, per germline.

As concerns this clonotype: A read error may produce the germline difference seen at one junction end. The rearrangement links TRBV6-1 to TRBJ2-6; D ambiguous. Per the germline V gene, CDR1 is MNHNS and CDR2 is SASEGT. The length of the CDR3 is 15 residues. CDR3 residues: CAIEQRYSGDNVLTF. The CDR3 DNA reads TGTGCCATCGAACAGCGTTACTCTGGGGACAACGTCCTGACTTTC.

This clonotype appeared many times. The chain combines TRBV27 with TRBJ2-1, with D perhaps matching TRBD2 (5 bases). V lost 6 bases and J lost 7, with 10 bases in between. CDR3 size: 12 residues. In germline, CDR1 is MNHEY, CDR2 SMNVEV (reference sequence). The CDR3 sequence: CASSPGKNEQFF. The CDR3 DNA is TGTGCCAGCAGCCCGGGGAAGAATGAGCAGTTCTTC.

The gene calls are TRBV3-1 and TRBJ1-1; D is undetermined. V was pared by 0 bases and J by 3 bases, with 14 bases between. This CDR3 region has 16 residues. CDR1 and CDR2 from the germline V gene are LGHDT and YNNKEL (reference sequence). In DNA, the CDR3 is TGTGCCAGCAGCCAAGATCCACTTGACGTTTACACTGAAGCTTTCTTT. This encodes CASSQDPLDVYTEAFF.

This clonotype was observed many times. The CDR3 nucleotides read TGTGCCAGCAGCCGCCTGGACGAATCCGGGGAGCTGTTTTTT. Translation: CASSRLDESGELFF. V and J are TRBV3-1 and TRBJ2-2, with no clear D. This CDR3 has 14 amino acids. With 4 bases removed from V and 6 bases from J, the gap between germline ends came to 12 bases. Germline V gives CDR1 LGHDT, CDR2 YNNKEL (reference sequence).

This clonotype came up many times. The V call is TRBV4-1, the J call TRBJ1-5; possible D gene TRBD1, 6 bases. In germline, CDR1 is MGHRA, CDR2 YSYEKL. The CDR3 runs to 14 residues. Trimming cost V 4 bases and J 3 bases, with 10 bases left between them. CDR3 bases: TGCGCCAGCAGCCCCCAGGGGCCCAATCAGCCCCAGCATTTT. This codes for CASSPQGPNQPQHF.